Below are 9 T cell receptor beta chains sequenced from a single sample in a study of blood T cells in healthy people across ages. A J-beta primer mix and a sample-barcoded 5' primer were used in a second PCR of roughly 6 to 12 cycles. Each CDR3 protein is one row after TCRdb ran MiXCR on the 5' RACE reads. The sample lists about 700,000 distinct CDR3 sequences; about 30% were seen once. The sample consisted of blood. The receptor set was obtained from a woman of 80 years or more in good health.

This clonotype was observed at least ten times. Written as DNA, the CDR3 is TGTGCCTGGAGTCACGGGTTCTACGAGCAGTACTTC. This codes for CAWSHGFYEQYF. The chain carries TRBV30 and TRBJ2-7, with D uncertain. The germline V gene has CDR1 GTSNPN and CDR2 SVGIG (reference sequence). CDR3 size: 12 residues. V was pared by 2 bases and J by 3 bases, with 8 bases between.

Remarks on this clonotype: This may be a read error: a much more frequent sequence differs by one nucleotide. The chain is built from TRBV2 and TRBJ2-1, with D perhaps matching TRBD1 (6 bases). CDR1 and CDR2 from the germline V gene are SNHLY and FYNNEI. CDR3 length: 13 amino acids. DNA for the CDR3: TGTGCCAGCAGGGGCGACAGGTACAATGAGCAGTGCTTC. Translating it yields CASRGDRYNEQCF.

A remark on this clonotype: A much larger clone is a single base away; this may be a read error. V gene TRBV6-1 combines with J gene TRBJ2-2, with D unresolved. Per germline, CDR1 MNHNS and CDR2 SASEGT. The V end was cut by 10 bases, the J end by 2 bases, with 11 bases between. The CDR3 extends over 13 amino acids. CDR3 coding DNA: TGTGCCAACATAAGTATTAACACCGGGGAGCTGTTTTTT. This encodes CANISINTGELFF.

This chain links TRBV5-1 with TRBJ2-1; D gene ambiguous. Per germline, CDR1 SGHRS and CDR2 YFSETQ. V lost 4 bases and J lost 7, with 9 bases in between. This CDR3 comprises 12 residues. CDR3 coding DNA: TGCGCCAGCAGCCGACTTATTAATGAGCAGTTCTTC. It is translated as CASSRLINEQFF. Using reference TRBV5-1 and TRBJ2-1 for the parts outside the CDR3, the full variable domain is KAGVTQTPRYLIKTRGQQVTLSCSPISGHRSVSWYQQTPGQGLQFLFEYFSETQRNKGNFPGRFSGRQFSNSRSEMNVSTLELGDSALYLCASSRLINEQFFGPGTRLTVL.

In regard to this clonotype: A much larger clone is a single base away; this may be a read error. The J gene is TRBJ1-6, the V gene TRBV4-1, with a weak D call TRBD1 (5 bases). Germline CDR1 and CDR2: MGHRA and YSYEKL. This CDR3 is 13 amino acids long. The V and J ends lost 2 bases and 9 bases respectively, with 8 bases between them. The CDR3 sequence: CASSQRGGSPLHF. The CDR3 DNA is TGCGCCAGCAGCCAACGGGGGGGTTCACCCCTCCACTTT.

This clonotype was seen ten or more times. The CDR3 region has the DNA TGTGCCAGCAGCGAAATAGGGAACAGGGTATATGGCTACACCTTC. Its translation is CASSEIGNRVYGYTF. J is TRBJ1-2 and V is TRBV7-2, with a weak D call TRBD1 (6 bases). The V and J ends lost 5 bases and 5 bases respectively, with 18 bases between them. Germline values: CDR1 SGHTA, CDR2 FQGNSA. The length of the CDR3 is 15 residues. The complete variable domain, with remaining parts taken from reference TRBV7-2 and TRBJ1-2, reads GAGVSQSPSNKVTEKGKDVELRCDPISGHTALYWYRQSLGQGLEFLIYFQGNSAPDKSGLPSDRFSAERTGGSVSTLTIQRTQQEDSAVYLCASSEIGNRVYGYTFGSGTRLTVV.

This clonotype was counted ten times or more. The V call is TRBV20-1, the J call TRBJ2-3; no definite D call. This CDR3 contains 13 residues. From germline, CDR1 is DFQATT and CDR2 SNEGSKA (reference sequence). V shed 3 bases and J shed 2 bases, with 9 bases lying between them. CDR3 sequence reads: CSARDGPTDTQYF. The CDR3 DNA reads as TGCAGTGCTAGGGACGGGCCCACAGATACGCAGTATTTT.

This clonotype has a handful of counts. This sequence joins TRBV4-2 and TRBJ2-2; 12 nucleotides match TRBD2. With V trimmed by 1 base and J by 7 bases, 7 bases remained unmatched. Germline assignment: CDR1 LGHNA and CDR2 YNFKEQ. This CDR3 is 17 amino acids long. The CDR3 sequence: CASSQGSSGGARGELFF. The CDR3 nucleotides read TGTGCCAGCAGCCAAGGGTCTAGCGGGGGGGCTCGCGGGGAGCTGTTTTTT.

With regard to this clonotype: This may be a read error: a much more frequent sequence differs by one nucleotide. This sequence joins TRBV3-1 and TRBJ2-3, with TRBD2 as a possible D gene (6 bases). The CDR3 contains 15 residues. The ends were cut back, 3 bases at V and 2 bases at J, with 12 bases in the middle. Germline V gene data show CDR1 as LGHDT and CDR2 as YNNKEL (reference sequence). DNA of the CDR3: TGTGCCAGCAGCCACGCCTCGGGGGACACAGATACGCAGTATTTT. Translated: CASSHASGDTDTQYF.